The clone carrying this T cell receptor beta chain turned up a few times. The antigen is unknown. PCR was performed using 60 Vbeta and 13 Jbeta primers. Assay: immunoSEQ multiplex PCR; the TCRdb copy retains only in-frame clones and omits some. The repertoire includes some 140,000 clones, roughly 9% of them detected once, and 6.5% to 9% sits in the top ten. Germline V gene lookup returns CDR1 LNHNV and CDR2 YYDKDF (reference sequence). The J segment lost 4 bases and the V segment lost 5 bases, leaving 10 bases of the junction unmatched. The CDR3 has 16 amino acids. The data were obtained in a study of cytomegalovirus exposure and HLA in healthy donors. Study-level points and caveats: TCR beta sequences reportedly predicted the HLA-A and HLA-B alleles of most subjects accurately.

The V and J genes are TRBV15 and TRBJ1-4; 7 bases match TRBD1. This sequence was found in a woman aged 40 to 50 in good health and CMV-seropositive. The sample was PBMCs. CDR3 amino acids: CATSSNPGQLNEKLFF. CDR3 sequence (DNA): TGTGCCACCAGCTCAAATCCGGGACAGCTTAATGAAAAACTGTTTTTT.